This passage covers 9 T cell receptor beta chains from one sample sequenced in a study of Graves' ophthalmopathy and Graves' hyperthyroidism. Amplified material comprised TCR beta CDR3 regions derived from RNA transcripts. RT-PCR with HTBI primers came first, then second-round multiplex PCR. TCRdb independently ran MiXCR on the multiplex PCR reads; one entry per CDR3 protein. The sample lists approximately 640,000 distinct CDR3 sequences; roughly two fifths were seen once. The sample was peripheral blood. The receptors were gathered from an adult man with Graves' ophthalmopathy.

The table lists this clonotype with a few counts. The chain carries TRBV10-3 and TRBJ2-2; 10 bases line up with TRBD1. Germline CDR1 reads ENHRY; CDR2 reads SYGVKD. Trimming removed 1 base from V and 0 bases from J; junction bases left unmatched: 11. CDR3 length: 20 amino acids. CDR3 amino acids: CAISEFISGTGAANTGELFF. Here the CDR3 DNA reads TGTGCCATCAGTGAGTTTATATCGGGGACAGGGGCCGCGAACACCGGGGAGCTGTTTTTT.

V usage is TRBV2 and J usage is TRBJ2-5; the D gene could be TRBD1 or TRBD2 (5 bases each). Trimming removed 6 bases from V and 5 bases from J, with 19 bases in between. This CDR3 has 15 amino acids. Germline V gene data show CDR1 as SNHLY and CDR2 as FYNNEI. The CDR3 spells CASRRFSGTAETQYF. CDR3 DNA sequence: TGTGCCAGCAGACGTTTTTCCGGGACGGCCGAGACCCAGTACTTC.

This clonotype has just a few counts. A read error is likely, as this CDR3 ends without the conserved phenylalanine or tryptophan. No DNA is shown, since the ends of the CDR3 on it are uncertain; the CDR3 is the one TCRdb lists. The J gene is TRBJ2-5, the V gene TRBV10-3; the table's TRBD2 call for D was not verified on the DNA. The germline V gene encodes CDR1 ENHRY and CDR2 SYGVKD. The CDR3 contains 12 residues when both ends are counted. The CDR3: CAISESHHRTAG.

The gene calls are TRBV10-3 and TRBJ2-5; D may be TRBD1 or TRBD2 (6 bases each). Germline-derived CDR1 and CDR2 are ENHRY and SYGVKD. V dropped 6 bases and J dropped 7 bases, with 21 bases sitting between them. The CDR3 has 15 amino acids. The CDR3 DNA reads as TGTGCCATCAGGTCCGGAGGAGGGGGGTCAAGGACCCAGTACTTC. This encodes CAIRSGGGGSRTQYF.

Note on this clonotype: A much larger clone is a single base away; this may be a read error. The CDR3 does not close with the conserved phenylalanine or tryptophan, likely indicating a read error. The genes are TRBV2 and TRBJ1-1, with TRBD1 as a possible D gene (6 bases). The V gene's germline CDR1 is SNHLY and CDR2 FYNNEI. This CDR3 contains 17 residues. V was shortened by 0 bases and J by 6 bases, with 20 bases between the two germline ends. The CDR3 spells CASSEAVGQIGNPEAFS. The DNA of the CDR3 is TGTGCCAGCAGTGAAGCGGTTGGACAGATTGGAAACCCTGAAGCTTTCTCT.

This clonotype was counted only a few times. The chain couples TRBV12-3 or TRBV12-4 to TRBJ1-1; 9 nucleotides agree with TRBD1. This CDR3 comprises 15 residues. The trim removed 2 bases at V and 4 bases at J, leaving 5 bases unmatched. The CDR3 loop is CASSLTGGLGTEAFF. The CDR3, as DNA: TGTGCCAGCAGTTTAACAGGGGGCCTGGGCACTGAAGCTTTCTTT.

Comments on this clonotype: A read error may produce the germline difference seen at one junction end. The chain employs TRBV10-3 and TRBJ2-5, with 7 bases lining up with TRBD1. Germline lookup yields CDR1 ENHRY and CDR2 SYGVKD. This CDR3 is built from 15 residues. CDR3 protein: CASSYKGGPGETQYF. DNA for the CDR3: TGTGCCAGCAGTTACAAAGGGGGCCCGGGAGAGACCCAGTACTTC.

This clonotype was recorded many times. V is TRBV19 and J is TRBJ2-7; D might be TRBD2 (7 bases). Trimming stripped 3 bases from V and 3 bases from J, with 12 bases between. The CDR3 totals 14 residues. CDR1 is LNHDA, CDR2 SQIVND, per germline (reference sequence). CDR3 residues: CASSMGGQGYEQYF. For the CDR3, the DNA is TGTGCCAGTAGTATGGGGGGGCAAGGCTACGAGCAGTACTTC. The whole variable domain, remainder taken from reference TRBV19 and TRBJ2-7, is DGGITQSPKYLFRKEGQNVTLSCEQNLNHDAMYWYRQDPGQGLRLIYYSQIVNDFQKGDIAEGYSVSREKKESFPLTVTSAQKNPTAFYLCASSMGGQGYEQYFGPGTRLTVT.

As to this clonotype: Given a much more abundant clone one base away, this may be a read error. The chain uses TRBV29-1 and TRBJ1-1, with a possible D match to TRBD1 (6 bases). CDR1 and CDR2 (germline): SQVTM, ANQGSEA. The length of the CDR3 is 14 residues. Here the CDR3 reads CSARPLQGNTEALF. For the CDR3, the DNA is TGCAGTGCTCGACCGCTTCAGGGGAACACTGAAGCTCTCTTT.